This entry describes one TCR beta chain. Its antigen remains unknown. The data originate from a study of cytomegalovirus exposure and HLA in healthy donors. Overall study results and limits: Looking again later, the authors saw that most CMV-associated TCR beta chains seemed HLA-restricted.

Germline trimming cut 0 bases from V and 4 bases from J; bases unmatched to any gene: 4. Germline-derived CDR1 and CDR2 are LGHNA and YNFKEQ. The length of the CDR3 is 17 residues. PCR was performed using 60 Vbeta and 13 Jbeta primers. Data came from immunoSEQ multiplex PCR; TCRdb stores just in-frame clones and leaves some out. The table shows approximately 91,000 clones, with roughly nine tenths occurring only once. The specimen sequenced was PBMCs. The source of this sequence is a man aged 30 to 39 in good health and CMV-seropositive. V usage is TRBV4-2 and J usage is TRBJ2-1, with TRBD2 identical over 12 bases. CDR3 in DNA: TGTGCCAGCAGCCAAGATGGTGGACTAGCGGGATACAATGAGCAGTTCTTC. This translates into CASSQDGGLAGYNEQFF.